One sample yielded the 13 T cell receptor beta chains listed below, sequenced in a study of graft-versus-host responses after intestinal transplantation. Some clones are missing from TCRdb's copy, which holds only in-frame ones; the method was immunoSEQ multiplex PCR. The data show 9,500 to 10,000 clones, roughly 93% seen once. The starting material was PBMCs, obtained 8 days after intestinal transplant. Receptors originate from a human patient who received an intestinal transplant, so some T cells may come from the graft donor.

The rearrangement uses TRBV7-9 and TRBJ2-1, with no clear D. Trimming removed 1 base from V and 6 bases from J, with 4 bases in between. The CDR3 runs 12 residues. CDR1 SEHNR and CDR2 FQNEAQ come from the germline V gene (reference sequence). The CDR3 protein is CASSLVLNEQFF. CDR3 coding DNA: TGTGCCAGCAGCTTAGTTCTCAATGAGCAGTTCTTC.

This chain connects TRBV7-6 to TRBJ2-1; TRBD2 matches 12 bases. The germline V gene has CDR1 SGHVS and CDR2 FNYEAQ. Trimming cost V 2 bases and J 1 base; bases outside gene matches: 12. The CDR3 is 20 amino acids. In DNA, the CDR3 is TGTGCCAGCAGCTTAAACCTAGCGGGAGGGCCCTCTGGTTCCTACAATGAGCAGTTCTTC. This codes for CASSLNLAGGPSGSYNEQFF.

The CDR3 is CASSPGTLSGYTF. CDR3 nucleotides: TGCGCCAGCAGTCCCGGGACCCTCTCCGGCTACACCTTC. The V call is TRBV4-1, the J call TRBJ1-2, with a tentative D call TRBD1 (5 bases). Germline values: CDR1 MGHRA, CDR2 YSYEKL. The CDR3 runs 13 residues. Trimming removed 6 bases from V and 8 bases from J, with 16 bases in between.

This chain links TRBV4-1 with TRBJ2-7; 9 nucleotides align to TRBD1. This CDR3 has 15 amino acids. The V and J ends lost 1 base and 7 bases, in that order; junction bases with no gene match: 8. Germline V lookup: CDR1 MGHRA, CDR2 YSYEKL. Here the CDR3 DNA reads TGCGCCAGCAGCCAAGGGGACAGGGTGACTTGGGAGCAGTACTTC. Encoded protein: CASSQGDRVTWEQYF.

The chain has TRBV5-6 and TRBJ2-7; the D call may be TRBD1 or TRBD2 (5 bases each). This CDR3 spans 13 amino acids. The germline gives CDR1 SGHDT, CDR2 YYEEEE. Trimming took off 4 bases at V and 3 bases at J, with 11 bases between the two ends. CDR3 sequence reads: CASSAGTYYEQYF. The CDR3 DNA sequence: TGTGCCAGCAGCGCCGGGACGTACTACGAGCAGTACTTC.

This chain uses TRBV2 with TRBJ2-7; maybe TRBD1 (6 bases). Germline CDR1 is SNHLY and CDR2 is FYNNEI. This CDR3 has 15 amino acids. V lost 6 bases and J 6 bases, leaving 21 bases between the germline ends. This CDR3 reads CASRTTETGLGEQYF. The DNA of the CDR3 is TGTGCCAGCAGGACGACCGAGACAGGCCTGGGCGAGCAGTACTTC.

The chain combines TRBV2 with TRBJ2-3; 14 bases align to TRBD2. This CDR3 is built from 17 residues. The germline CDR1 and CDR2 sequences are SNHLY and FYNNEI. The V and J ends lost 2 bases and 2 bases, in that order; junction bases with no gene match: 3. CDR3 sequence (DNA): TGTGCCAGCAGTGAAAGGGGACTAGCGGGAGTCACAGATACGCAGTATTTT. This gives the protein CASSERGLAGVTDTQYF.

The chain couples TRBV13 to TRBJ2-5; a possible D gene is TRBD2 (6 bases). This CDR3 has 14 amino acids. The germline V and J ends were trimmed by 1 base and 7 bases, with 13 bases remaining between them. The V gene's germline CDR1 is PRHDT and CDR2 FYEKMQ (reference sequence). The CDR3 loop reads CASSLVRKEGTQYF. CDR3 in DNA: TGTGCCAGCAGCTTAGTACGGAAGGAGGGGACCCAGTACTTC.

The genes are TRBV5-4 and TRBJ1-2; weak D call: TRBD1 (5 bases). The CDR3 spans 15 residues. V dropped 5 bases and J dropped 0 bases, with 14 bases sitting between them. Looked up from germline, CDR1 is SGHNT and CDR2 is YYREEE (reference sequence). The CDR3 protein is CASRGGEAANYGYTF. As DNA, the CDR3 is TGTGCCAGCAGGGGGGGGGAGGCGGCTAACTATGGCTACACCTTC.

The gene calls are TRBV6-1 and TRBJ2-7; 9 nucleotides align to TRBD2. The length of the CDR3 is 14 residues. CDR1 and CDR2 (germline): MNHNS, SASEGT. With 6 bases clipped from V and 5 bases from J, the junction kept 8 bases outside the gene matches. The CDR3 protein is CASRAGTSFHEQYF. The CDR3 nucleotides read TGTGCCAGCAGGGCCGGGACTAGCTTCCACGAGCAGTACTTC.

The chain employs TRBV19 and TRBJ2-7; D not resolved. The CDR3 length is 13 residues. Germline CDR1 reads LNHDA; CDR2 reads SQIVND (reference sequence). Trimming shortened V by 3 bases and J by 1 base, and 7 bases separated the two germline ends. CDR3 region: CASSIFGSYEQYF. In DNA, the CDR3 is TGTGCCAGTAGTATTTTTGGGTCCTACGAGCAGTACTTC. The whole variable domain, filled in from reference TRBV19 and TRBJ2-7, reads DGGITQSPKYLFRKEGQNVTLSCEQNLNHDAMYWYRQDPGQGLRLIYYSQIVNDFQKGDIAEGYSVSREKKESFPLTVTSAQKNPTAFYLCASSIFGSYEQYFGPGTRLTVT.

As for this clone: The same CDR3 also results from other DNA sequences found in this sample. The rearrangement joins TRBV7-9 to TRBJ1-2; no clear D gene. Trimming stripped 5 bases from V and 4 bases from J, with 11 bases between. This CDR3 has 13 residues. Germline V gene data show CDR1 as SEHNR and CDR2 as FQNEAQ (reference sequence). The CDR3 is CASSNGQAYGYTF. The CDR3 region has the DNA TGTGCCAGCAGCAACGGGCAGGCCTATGGCTACACCTTC.

This chain links TRBV5-4 with TRBJ2-3, with 7 nucleotides matching TRBD2. The germline V gene encodes CDR1 SGHNT and CDR2 YYREEE (reference sequence). After removal of 0 bases from V and 2 bases from J, the junction contained 6 bases not matched to a gene. This CDR3 has 16 amino acids. In DNA, the CDR3 is TGTGCCAGCAGCTTGGGTGTGGCGGGAGTCACAGATACGCAGTATTTT. It is translated as CASSLGVAGVTDTQYF. Full variable domain (remainder filled in from reference TRBV5-4 and TRBJ2-3): ETGVTQSPTHLIKTRGQQVTLRCSSQSGHNTVSWYQQALGQGPQFIFQYYREEENGRGNFPPRFSGLQFPNYSSELNVNALELDDSALYLCASSLGVAGVTDTQYFGPGTRLTVL.